The rows below give T cell receptor beta chains drawn from one sample of a study of breast tumors, draining lymph nodes, adjacent tissues. TCRdb ran MiXCR on the multiplex PCR reads and lists one entry per CDR3 protein. The table lists some 250,000 distinct CDR3 sequences, nearly 35% of them singletons. The sample comprised axillary lymph node tissue. The receptor source for this set is a female donor with breast cancer. Some clones in this sample may be carry-over from other donors' samples. CDR3s include the opening cysteine and the closing phenylalanine or tryptophan. The D gene is left open where the match is weak. The size of a clone is reported for some rows only, either as once, few or many, or as a class for expanded clones.

>.|.|TRBV11-2|TRBJ2-1
TGTGCCAGCAGCTTAGAGGGGTTCAGCGATACGCAGTTCTTC
CASSLEGFSDTQFF
>.|.|TRBV20-1|TRBJ2-7
TGCAGTACGTTTTCGGGACGGACTACCTACGAGCAGTACTTC
CSTFSGRTTYEQYF
>many|.|TRBV18|TRBJ1-6
TGTGCCAGCTCACCGAAAGAGAATTCACCCCTCCACTTT
CASSPKENSPLHF
>few|.|TRBV7-9|TRBJ2-1
TGTGCCAGCAGTTACCCCGGGGGCTCCTACAATGAGCAGTTCTTC
CASSYPGGSYNEQFF
>.|.|TRBV18|TRBJ2-3
TGTGCCAGCTCACTAAGGGACTTGACCACAGATACGCAGTATTTT
CASSLRDLTTDTQYF
>.|.|TRBV25-1|TRBJ1-5
TGTGCCAGCAGTGTTCGGGGGGCAGGCAATCAGCCCCAGCATTTT
CASSVRGAGNQPQHF
>many|.|TRBV10-3|TRBJ2-3
TGTGCCATCAGTGAGAGTTTTGGAGATACGCAGTATTTT
CAISESFGDTQYF
>few|TRBD2|TRBV11-2|TRBJ2-1
TGTGCCAGCAGCCCTTTCGGGCGGGGGGCCAAACACGCCTACAATGAGCAGTTCTTC
CASSPFGRGAKHAYNEQFF
>few|TRBD2|TRBV5-4|TRBJ2-3
TGTGCCAGCAGCTGGCCTAGCGGGGGCAATACAGATACGCAGTATTTT
CASSWPSGGNTDTQYF
>few|TRBD2|TRBV20-1|TRBJ2-1
TGCAGTGCTAGAGACCCCCATTCTAGCGGGGGGGCGTCCTACAATGAGCAGTTCTTC
CSARDPHSSGGASYNEQFF
>.|TRBD1|TRBV4-1|TRBJ2-7
TGCGCCAGCAGCCAACCGGGACAGGGGGCGAAGGAGCAGTACTTC
CASSQPGQGAKEQYF
>many|TRBD1|TRBV20-1|TRBJ1-2
TGCAGTGCTCAAGACAGGGGCGGCTATGGCTACACCTTC
CSAQDRGGYGYTF
>many|.|TRBV20-1|TRBJ2-7
TGCAGTGCTGCCCCGGGCAGCTACGAGCAGTACTTC
CSAAPGSYEQYF
>many|.|TRBV19|TRBJ1-4
TGTGCCAGTAGTTGGGGCCTCAGAGAAAAACTGTTTTTT
CASSWGLREKLFF
>.|TRBD1|TRBV3-1|TRBJ1-6
TGTGCCAGCAGCCGGGACAGGGATAATTCACCCCTCCACTTT
CASSRDRDNSPLHF
>.|TRBD1|TRBV7-2|TRBJ1-2
TGTGCCAGCAGCTTAGTAGGGGGCGATGGCTACACCTTC
CASSLVGGDGYTF
>.|.|TRBV19|TRBJ2-3
TGTGCCAGTAGTATCCGGGGGCTTCGGACAGATACGCAGTATTTT
CASSIRGLRTDTQYF
>many|TRBD1|TRBV7-7|TRBJ2-3
TGTGCTAGCAGCTTAGCCCCTGACAGGGGGGCAGATACGCAGTATTTT
CASSLAPDRGADTQYF
>few|TRBD1|TRBV6-1|TRBJ2-5
TGTGCCAGCAGTAGAGGGACAGGGGATAACCAAGAGACCCAGTACTTC
CASSRGTGDNQETQYF
>.|.|TRBV2|TRBJ1-5
TGTGCCAGCAGTGATCCGGGACTAGGCAATCAGCCCCAGCATTTT
CASSDPGLGNQPQHF
>once|TRBD1|TRBV24-1|TRBJ2-1
TGTGCCACCAGTGCTAACGGACAGGACAATGAGCAGTTCTTC
CATSANGQDNEQFF
>.|TRBD1|TRBV27|TRBJ2-7
TGTGCCAGCAGCAGAAAACAGGGGGCCATAAACTACGAGCAGTACTTC
CASSRKQGAINYEQYF
>many|.|TRBV7-2|TRBJ1-5
TGTGCCAGCAGCTTAAACGGTCAGGGTAGCAATCAGCCCCAGCATTTT
CASSLNGQGSNQPQHF
>.|TRBD2|TRBV7-9|TRBJ2-1
TGTGCCAGCAGAATAGTCAATAGCGGGAGTCACAATGAGCAGTTCTTC
CASRIVNSGSHNEQFF
>many|TRBD1|TRBV2|TRBJ1-3
TGTGCCAGCAGCGCCGGGACAGTCTCTGGAAACACCATATATTTT
CASSAGTVSGNTIYF
>.|.|TRBV20-1|TRBJ1-4
TGCAGTGCTAGAGATTCTGGAAACACCAATGAAAAACTGTTTTTT
CSARDSGNTNEKLFF
>medium-sized|.|TRBV29-1|TRBJ1-2
TGCAGCGCAAGGACAGACCTCTACGGCTACACCTTC
CSARTDLYGYTF
>once|TRBD1|TRBV10-3|TRBJ1-2
TGTGCCATCAGTAGGACAGGGACCTATGGCTACACCTTC
CAISRTGTYGYTF
>many|TRBD2|TRBV6-1|TRBJ2-2
TGTGCCAGCACTACTAGCGGGAGATACCTCACCGGGGAGCTGTTTTTT
CASTTSGRYLTGELFF
>.|.|TRBV9|TRBJ2-7
TGTGCCAGCAGCTTAGATCGGGCGCAGTCCTCCTACGCGCAGTACTTC
CASSLDRAQSSYAQYF
>.|TRBD1|TRBV19|TRBJ1-4
TGTGCCACCAGTGGGACAGGGGGCGAAAAACTGTTTTTT
CATSGTGGEKLFF
>many|.|TRBV6-1|TRBJ1-5
TGTGCCAGCAGTGCTTTTCCCCAGCCCCAGCATTTT
CASSAFPQPQHF
>.|TRBD1|TRBV28|TRBJ1-6
TGTGCCAGCAGCCCGGGACAGGGGGGCTCCTATAATTCACCCCTCCACTTT
CASSPGQGGSYNSPLHF
>.|.|TRBV6-4|TRBJ1-3
TGTGCCAGCAGTGACTCGAGGGCTTCTGGAAACACCATATATTTT
CASSDSRASGNTIYF
>.|TRBD1|TRBV6-1|TRBJ1-2
TGTGCCAGCAGGCCACAGGGGGGGAGCTACGCCTTC
CASRPQGGSYAF
>.|TRBD1|TRBV7-3|TRBJ2-3
TGTGCCAGCAGCTTAAATTTGGGACAGGGGGTTTCGAGCACAGATACGCAGTATTTT
CASSLNLGQGVSSTDTQYF
>.|TRBD2|TRBV2|TRBJ2-1
TGTGCCAGCATCTTTCCGGGACTAGCGGGGGGGCCTGAGCAGTTCTTC
CASIFPGLAGGPEQFF
>.|.|TRBV28|TRBJ2-7
TGTGCCAGCAGTTTGTGGGAGGTAGCAGACGAGCAGTACTTC
CASSLWEVADEQYF
>.|.|TRBV15|TRBJ2-7
TGTGCCACCAGCAGGGGGGTATCCTACGAGCAGTACTTC
CATSRGVSYEQYF
>.|TRBD2|TRBV15|TRBJ2-3
TGTGCCCCGAGGACTAGCGGTTGGCCAGATACGCAGTATTTT
CAPRTSGWPDTQYF
>many|.|TRBV12-3/TRBV12-4|TRBJ2-3
TGTGCCAGCAGTCCCTGGACGGACGAAGGGACGCAGTATTTT
CASSPWTDEGTQYF
>many|TRBD2|TRBV9|TRBJ2-1
TGTGCCAGCAGCGGGACTAGCGGGGGTTTTGGGTCCTACAATGAGCAGTTCTTC
CASSGTSGGFGSYNEQFF
>few|TRBD2|TRBV6-1|TRBJ2-3
TGTGCCAGCAGGGGGACTAGCGGGGGGGTCATTTCAGATACGCAGTATTTT
CASRGTSGGVISDTQYF
>few|TRBD1|TRBV3-1|TRBJ2-3
TGTGCCAGCAGGTACAGGGGGCGGAACACAGATACGCAGTATTTT
CASRYRGRNTDTQYF
>many|TRBD1|TRBV4-3|TRBJ1-5
TGCGCCAGCAGCCAATTTTGGGGACAGGGCAATCAGCCCCAGCATTTT
CASSQFWGQGNQPQHF
>.|.|TRBV6-2/TRBV6-3|TRBJ1-5
TGTGCCAGCAGTTGGTATAGGGCAGTCAATCAGCCCCAGCATTTT
CASSWYRAVNQPQHF
>many|.|TRBV7-2|TRBJ2-5
TGTGCCAGCAGCTTACAACCAGGGCACCAAGAGACCCAGTACTTC
CASSLQPGHQETQYF